Below, 10 T cell receptor beta chains from the same sample are listed, as sequenced in a study of blood T cell repertoires in COVID-19. The data were produced by immunoSEQ multiplex PCR, yet TCRdb's version contains in-frame clones alone and is incomplete. The table lists about 70,000 clones, roughly 79% of them singletons. Sequences were obtained from peripheral blood. The receptors originated from a woman aged 70-85 years with acute or convalescent COVID-19.

This clone was seen just once. V usage is TRBV10-1 and J usage is TRBJ2-3, with TRBD2 identical over 10 bases. Trimming cost V 4 bases and J 4 bases; bases outside gene matches: 8. CDR1 is WNHNN, CDR2 SYGVQD, per germline (reference sequence). CDR3 length equals 16 residues. CDR3: CASSVEPSGRADTQYF. The CDR3 DNA follows: TGCGCCAGCAGTGTCGAACCTAGCGGGAGAGCAGATACGCAGTATTTT.

The chain combines TRBV6-5 with TRBJ1-1; possibly TRBD1 for D (5 bases). Germline lookup yields CDR1 MNHEY and CDR2 SVGAGI. The CDR3 contains 15 residues. The V end was cut by 4 bases, the J end by 4 bases, with 16 bases between. The CDR3 nucleotides read TGTGCCAGCAGTTCCCGGGGGGACTGGGCCACTGAAGCTTTCTTT. It is translated as CASSSRGDWATEAFF.

The genes are TRBV6-4 and TRBJ2-1; 12 bases are shared with TRBD2. Germline CDR1 and CDR2: MRHNA and SNTAGT. The V segment lost 4 bases and the J segment 10 bases; nucleotides outside the gene matches: 2. This CDR3 has 13 residues. DNA for the CDR3: TGTGCCAGCAGTGTTGGACTAGCGGGAGAGCAGTTCTTC. Translated, it gives CASSVGLAGEQFF.

V is TRBV7-8 and J is TRBJ1-5, with 7 positions matching TRBD1. This CDR3 has 14 amino acids. Germline CDR1 is SGHVS and CDR2 is FQNEAQ. The junction had 4 bases not matched to a gene; V was cut back by 3 bases and J by 5 bases. CDR3 bases: TGTGCCAGCAGCTTTGGACAGGCCCATCAGCCCCAGCATTTT. Amino acids: CASSFGQAHQPQHF.

The V and J genes are TRBV19 and TRBJ2-5; D is undetermined. Trimming cost V 5 bases and J 1 base, with 5 bases left between them. The V gene's germline CDR1 is LNHDA and CDR2 SQIVND (reference sequence). This CDR3 comprises 12 residues. CDR3 sequence (DNA): TGTGCCAGTAGTGCCAGCCAAGAGACCCAGTACTTC. Translation: CASSASQETQYF.

J is TRBJ1-5 and V is TRBV16; 10 bases are shared with TRBD1. The CDR3 sequence is 13 residues long. Trimming took 0 bases from V and 14 from J; bases not matched to a gene: 4. Germline lookup yields CDR1 KGHSY and CDR2 FQNENV. The CDR3 sequence is CASSQSSGTGEHF. CDR3 sequence (DNA): TGTGCCAGCAGCCAATCTTCCGGGACAGGGGAGCATTTT.

About this clone itself: One end of the junction varies from germline; a read error may be responsible. The chain links TRBV5-1 to TRBJ1-5, with a weak D call TRBD1 (6 bases). This CDR3 has 14 amino acids. Germline-derived CDR1 and CDR2 are SGHRS and YFSETQ. As DNA, the CDR3 is TGCGCCAGCAGTTTGGGGGCCAATAATCAGCCCCAGCATTTT. It codes for CASSLGANNQPQHF. The complete variable domain, with remaining parts taken from reference TRBV5-1 and TRBJ1-5, reads KAGVTQTPRYLIKTRGQQVTLSCSPISGHRSVSWYQQTPGQGLQFLFEYFSETQRNKGNFPGRFSGRQFSNSRSEMNVSTLELGDSALYLCASSLGANNQPQHFGDGTRLSIL.

The V call is TRBV14, the J call TRBJ1-2; 7 bases match TRBD1. Germline CDR1 reads SGHDN; CDR2 reads FVKESK. This CDR3 is 14 amino acids long. The ends lost 4 bases at V and 3 bases at J; junction bases unmatched: 5. In DNA, the CDR3 is TGTGCCAGCAGCCTCCGGGACAGTTACTATGGCTACACCTTC. Translating it yields CASSLRDSYYGYTF. Looking up the rest from reference TRBV14 and TRBJ1-2 gives the full variable domain: EAGVTQFPSHSVIEKGQTVTLRCDPISGHDNLYWYRRVMGKEIKFLLHFVKESKQDESGMPNNRFLAERTGGTYSTLKVQPAELEDSGVYFCASSLRDSYYGYTFGSGTRLTVV.

This clone was found once. The chain joins TRBV27 to TRBJ1-2, with D maybe TRBD1 (5 bases). Germline V CDR1 and CDR2: MNHEY, SMNVEV (reference sequence). The CDR3 loop spans 15 amino acids. Trimming removed 5 bases from V and 5 bases from J, with 18 bases in between. The CDR3 spells CASSTRWTGGYGYTF. For the CDR3, the DNA is TGTGCCAGCAGTACCCGATGGACGGGGGGATATGGCTACACCTTC.

V and J are TRBV18 and TRBJ2-4; perhaps TRBD2 as D (6 bases). The CDR3 is 15 residues long. Between the trimmed V and J ends, which lost 0 bases and 8 bases, there was a span of 14 bases. Germline V gene sequence: CDR1 KGHSH, CDR2 LQKENI. The CDR3 sequence is CASSPPSPPGDIQYF. CDR3 DNA sequence: TGTGCCAGCTCACCACCCTCTCCACCGGGAGACATTCAGTACTTC.